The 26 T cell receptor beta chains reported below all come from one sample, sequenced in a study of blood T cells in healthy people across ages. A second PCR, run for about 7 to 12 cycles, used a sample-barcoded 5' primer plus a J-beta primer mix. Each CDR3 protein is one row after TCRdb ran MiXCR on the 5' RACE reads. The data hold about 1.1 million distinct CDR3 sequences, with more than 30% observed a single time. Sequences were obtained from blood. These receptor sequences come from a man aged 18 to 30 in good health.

For the CDR3, the DNA is TGTGCCAGCAGCTGGGGGCCAGGGGAATTTAACAATGAGCAGTACTTC. Amino acids: CASSWGPGEFNNEQYF. The V and J genes are TRBV5-5 and TRBJ2-1; possibly TRBD1 for D (6 bases). The J call may be in error: the DNA end matches TRBJ2-7 better. This CDR3 has 16 amino acids. Germline V lookup: CDR1 SGHKS, CDR2 YYEKEE (reference sequence).

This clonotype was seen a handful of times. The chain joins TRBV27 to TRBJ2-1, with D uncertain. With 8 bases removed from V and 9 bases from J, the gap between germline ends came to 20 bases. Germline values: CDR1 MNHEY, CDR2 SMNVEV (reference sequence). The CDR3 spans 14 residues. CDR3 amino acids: CASSTPNGLGEQFF. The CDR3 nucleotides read TGTGCCAGCTCCACACCCAATGGGTTGGGTGAGCAGTTCTTC.

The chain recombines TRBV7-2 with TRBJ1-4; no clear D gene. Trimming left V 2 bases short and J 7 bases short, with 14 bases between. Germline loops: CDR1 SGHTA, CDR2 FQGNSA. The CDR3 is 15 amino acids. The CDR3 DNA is TGTGCCAGCAGCTTACCACCCCAGGAGGGTGAAAAACTGTTTTTT. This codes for CASSLPPQEGEKLFF.

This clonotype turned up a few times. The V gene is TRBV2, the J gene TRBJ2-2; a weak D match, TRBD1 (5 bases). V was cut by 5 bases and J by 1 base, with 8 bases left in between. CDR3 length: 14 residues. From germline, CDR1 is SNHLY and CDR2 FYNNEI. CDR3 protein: CASSYDRNTGELFF. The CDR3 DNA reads TGTGCCAGCAGTTATGACAGGAACACCGGGGAGCTGTTTTTT.

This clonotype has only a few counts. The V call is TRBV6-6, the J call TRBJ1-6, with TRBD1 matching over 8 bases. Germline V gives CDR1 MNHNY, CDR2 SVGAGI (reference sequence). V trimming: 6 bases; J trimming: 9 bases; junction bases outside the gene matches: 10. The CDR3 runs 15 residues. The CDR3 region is CASSTGQGSASPLHF. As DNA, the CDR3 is TGTGCCAGCAGCACAGGACAGGGATCCGCTTCACCCCTCCACTTT.

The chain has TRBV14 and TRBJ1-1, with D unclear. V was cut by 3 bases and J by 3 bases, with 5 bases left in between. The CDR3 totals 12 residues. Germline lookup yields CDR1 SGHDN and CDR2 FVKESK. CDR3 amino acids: CASSQHYTEAFF. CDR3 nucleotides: TGTGCCAGCAGCCAGCACTACACTGAAGCTTTCTTT.

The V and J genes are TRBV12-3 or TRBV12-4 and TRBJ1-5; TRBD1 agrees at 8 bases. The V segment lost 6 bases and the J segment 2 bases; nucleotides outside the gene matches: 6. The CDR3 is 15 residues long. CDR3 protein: CASSKSGQGNQPQHF. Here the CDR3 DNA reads TGTGCCAGCAGCAAGTCGGGACAGGGCAATCAGCCCCAGCATTTT.

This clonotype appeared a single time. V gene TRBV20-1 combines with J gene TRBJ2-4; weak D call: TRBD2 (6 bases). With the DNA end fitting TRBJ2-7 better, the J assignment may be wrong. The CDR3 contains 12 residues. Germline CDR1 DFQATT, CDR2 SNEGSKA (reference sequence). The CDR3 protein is CSAGGDPYEQYF. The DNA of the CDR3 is TGCAGTGCTGGAGGGGACCCTTACGAGCAGTACTTC.

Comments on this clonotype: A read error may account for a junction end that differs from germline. The CDR3 is CTSSDYETLSYNEQFF. The CDR3 DNA reads TGTACCAGCAGTGACTATGAGACACTTTCCTACAATGAGCAGTTCTTC. V usage is TRBV12-3 or TRBV12-4 and J usage is TRBJ2-1; perhaps TRBD2 as D (5 bases). The CDR3 extends over 16 amino acids.

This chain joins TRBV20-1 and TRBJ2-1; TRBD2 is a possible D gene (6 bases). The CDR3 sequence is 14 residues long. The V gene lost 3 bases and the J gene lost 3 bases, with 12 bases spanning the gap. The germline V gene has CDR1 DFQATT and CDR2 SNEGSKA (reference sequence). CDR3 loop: CSARAGNFYNEQFF. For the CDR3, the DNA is TGCAGTGCTAGGGCGGGAAACTTCTACAATGAGCAGTTCTTC.

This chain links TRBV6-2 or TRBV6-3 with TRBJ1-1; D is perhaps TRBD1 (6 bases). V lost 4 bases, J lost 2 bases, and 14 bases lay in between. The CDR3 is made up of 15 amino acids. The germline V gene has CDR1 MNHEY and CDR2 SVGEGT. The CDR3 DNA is TGTGCCAGCAGTTTGATACGGGGGCTCAACACTGAAGCTTTCTTT. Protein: CASSLIRGLNTEAFF.

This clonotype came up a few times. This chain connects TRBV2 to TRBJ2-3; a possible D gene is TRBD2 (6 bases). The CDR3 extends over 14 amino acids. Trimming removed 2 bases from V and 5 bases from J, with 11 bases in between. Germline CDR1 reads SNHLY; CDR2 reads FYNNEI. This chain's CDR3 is CASSELGGRDTQYF. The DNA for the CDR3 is TGTGCCAGCAGTGAATTAGGAGGGCGAGATACGCAGTATTTT.

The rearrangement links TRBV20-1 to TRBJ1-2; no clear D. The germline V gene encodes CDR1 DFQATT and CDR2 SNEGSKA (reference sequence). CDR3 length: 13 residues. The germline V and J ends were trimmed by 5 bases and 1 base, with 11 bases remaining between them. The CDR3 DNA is TGCAGTGCTCCCGCGGGGAGTAACTATGGCTACACCTTC. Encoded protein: CSAPAGSNYGYTF.

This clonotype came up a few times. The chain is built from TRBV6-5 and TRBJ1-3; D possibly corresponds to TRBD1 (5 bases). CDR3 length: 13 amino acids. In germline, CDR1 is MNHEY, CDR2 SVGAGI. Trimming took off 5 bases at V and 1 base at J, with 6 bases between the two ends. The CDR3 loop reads CASSAGSGNTIYF. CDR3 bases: TGTGCCAGCAGTGCAGGGTCTGGAAACACCATATATTTT.

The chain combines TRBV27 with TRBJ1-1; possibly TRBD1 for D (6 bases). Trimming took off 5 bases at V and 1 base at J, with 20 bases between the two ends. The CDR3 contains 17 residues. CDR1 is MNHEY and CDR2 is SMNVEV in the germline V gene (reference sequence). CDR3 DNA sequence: TGTGCCAGCAGTCAATCAAGGGGGTTGATGAGGAACACTGAAGCTTTCTTT. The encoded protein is CASSQSRGLMRNTEAFF.

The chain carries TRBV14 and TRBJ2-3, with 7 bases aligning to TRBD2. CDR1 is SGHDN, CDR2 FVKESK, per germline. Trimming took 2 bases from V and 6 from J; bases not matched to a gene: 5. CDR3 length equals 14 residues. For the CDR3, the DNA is TGTGCCAGCAGCCAACGGGGGGTCGTGGATACGCAGTATTTT. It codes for CASSQRGVVDTQYF.

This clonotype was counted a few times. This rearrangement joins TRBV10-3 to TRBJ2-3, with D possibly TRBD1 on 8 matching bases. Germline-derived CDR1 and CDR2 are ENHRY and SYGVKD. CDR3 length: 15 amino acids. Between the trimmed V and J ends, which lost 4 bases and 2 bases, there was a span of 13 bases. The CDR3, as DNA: TGTGCCATCAGTGGGACAGGGAGGGTCACAGATACGCAGTATTTT. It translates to CAISGTGRVTDTQYF.

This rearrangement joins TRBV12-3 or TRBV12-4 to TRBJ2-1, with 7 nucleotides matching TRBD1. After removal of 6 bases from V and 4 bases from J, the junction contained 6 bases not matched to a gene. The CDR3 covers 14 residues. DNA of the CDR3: TGTGCCAGCAGCCCGAAGGGACAGTACAATGAGCAGTTCTTC. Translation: CASSPKGQYNEQFF.

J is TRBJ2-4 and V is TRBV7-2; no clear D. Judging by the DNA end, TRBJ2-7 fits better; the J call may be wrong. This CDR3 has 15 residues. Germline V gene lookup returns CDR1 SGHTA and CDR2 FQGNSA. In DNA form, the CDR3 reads TGTGCCAGCAGCTTATCAGCCGGACGGACCTACGAGCAGTACTTC. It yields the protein CASSLSAGRTYEQYF.

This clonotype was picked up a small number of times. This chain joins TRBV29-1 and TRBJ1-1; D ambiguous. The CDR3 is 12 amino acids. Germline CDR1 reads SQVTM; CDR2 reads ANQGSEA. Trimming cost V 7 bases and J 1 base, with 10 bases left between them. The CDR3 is CSAGRQNTEAFF. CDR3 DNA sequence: TGCAGCGCTGGACGGCAGAACACTGAAGCTTTCTTT.

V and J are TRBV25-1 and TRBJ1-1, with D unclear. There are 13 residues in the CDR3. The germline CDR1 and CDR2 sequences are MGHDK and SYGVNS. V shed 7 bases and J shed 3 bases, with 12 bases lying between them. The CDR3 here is CASTSGIYTEAFF. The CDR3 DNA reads TGTGCCAGCACCTCGGGGATTTACACTGAAGCTTTCTTT. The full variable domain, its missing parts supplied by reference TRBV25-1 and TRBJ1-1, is EADIYQTPRYLVIGTGKKITLECSQTMGHDKMYWYQQDPGMELHLIHYSYGVNSTEKGDLSSESTVSRIRTEHFPLTLESARPSHTSQYLCASTSGIYTEAFFGQGTRLTVV.

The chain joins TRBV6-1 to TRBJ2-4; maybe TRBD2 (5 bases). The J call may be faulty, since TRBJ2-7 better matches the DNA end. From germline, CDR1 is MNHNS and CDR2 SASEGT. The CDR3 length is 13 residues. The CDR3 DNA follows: TGTGCCAGCAGTGAAGTCAGGAGGAACGAGCAGTACTTC. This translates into CASSEVRRNEQYF.

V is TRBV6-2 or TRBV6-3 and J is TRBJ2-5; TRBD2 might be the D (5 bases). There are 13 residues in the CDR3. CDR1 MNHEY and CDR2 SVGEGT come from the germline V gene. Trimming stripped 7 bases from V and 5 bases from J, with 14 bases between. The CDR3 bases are TGTGCCAGCAAGGAACCAGGAGGCGAGACCCAGTACTTC. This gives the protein CASKEPGGETQYF.

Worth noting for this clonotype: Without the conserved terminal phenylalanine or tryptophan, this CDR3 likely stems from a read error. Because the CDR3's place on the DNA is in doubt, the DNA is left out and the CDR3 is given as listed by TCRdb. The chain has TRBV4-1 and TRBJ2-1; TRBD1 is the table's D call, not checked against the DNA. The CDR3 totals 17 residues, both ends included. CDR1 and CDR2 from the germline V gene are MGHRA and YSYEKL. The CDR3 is CASSLDTSTGPGYTFGS.

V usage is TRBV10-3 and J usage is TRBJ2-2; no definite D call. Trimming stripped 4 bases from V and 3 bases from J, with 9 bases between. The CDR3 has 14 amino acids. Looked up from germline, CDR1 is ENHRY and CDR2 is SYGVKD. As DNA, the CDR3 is TGTGCCATCAGTGCCGACCAATACACCGGGGAGCTGTTTTTT. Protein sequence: CAISADQYTGELFF.

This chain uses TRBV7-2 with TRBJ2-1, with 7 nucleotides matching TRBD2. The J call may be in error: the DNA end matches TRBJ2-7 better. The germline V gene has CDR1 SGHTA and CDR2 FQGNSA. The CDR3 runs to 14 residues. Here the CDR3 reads CASSLSSGYNEQYF. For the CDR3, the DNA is TGTGCCAGCAGCTTGAGTAGCGGGTACAATGAGCAGTACTTC.